This passage covers 9 T cell receptor beta chains from one sample sequenced in a study of blood T cells in healthy people across ages. Next came a second PCR, run for roughly 7 to 12 cycles, which used a sample-barcoded 5' primer along with a J-beta primer mix. In TCRdb, the 5' RACE reads were re-called with MiXCR into one record per CDR3 protein. The sample lists about 1.5 million distinct CDR3 sequences, roughly 43% occurring once. Sequencing input: blood. These receptor sequences come from a woman between 18 and 30 years old in good health.

The gene calls are TRBV29-1 and TRBJ2-7; either TRBD1 or TRBD2 may fit D (5 bases each). Deletions cut 3 bases from V and 2 bases from J, with 17 bases between. This CDR3 is 15 amino acids long. Germline CDR1 reads SQVTM; CDR2 reads ANQGSEA. The CDR3 sequence is CSVDGIGTEPYEQYF. The CDR3 DNA sequence: TGCAGCGTTGATGGTATAGGGACGGAACCCTACGAGCAGTACTTC.

This chain uses TRBV6-2 or TRBV6-3 with TRBJ2-7; D unclear. The CDR3 contains 14 residues. Germline V lookup: CDR1 MNHEY, CDR2 SVGEGT. Trimming shortened V by 4 bases and J by 0 bases, and 10 bases separated the two germline ends. The CDR3 protein is CASSFPWDSYEQYF. CDR3 DNA sequence: TGTGCCAGCAGTTTCCCGTGGGACTCCTACGAGCAGTACTTC.

Only a few counts were recorded for this clonotype. The J gene is TRBJ1-5, the V gene TRBV5-1; maybe TRBD1 (6 bases). The CDR3 contains 15 residues. Germline lookup yields CDR1 SGHRS and CDR2 YFSETQ. The V end was cut by 4 bases, the J end by 4 bases, with 15 bases between. CDR3 sequence: CASSPMDSLNQPQHF. The DNA for the CDR3 is TGCGCCAGCAGCCCGATGGACAGCCTTAATCAGCCCCAGCATTTT.

The rearrangement uses TRBV12-3 or TRBV12-4 and TRBJ1-2, with 7 positions matching TRBD1. Trimming took 1 base from V and 4 from J; bases not matched to a gene: 6. The CDR3 spans 15 residues. CDR3 DNA sequence: TGTGCCAGCAGTTTAGAAGAGGACAGGAGCTATGGCTACACCTTC. Translated, it gives CASSLEEDRSYGYTF.

In its sample, this clonotype was seen a few times. The chain joins TRBV12-5 to TRBJ2-3; D not certain. CDR3 length: 14 residues. The V end was cut by 3 bases, the J end by 6 bases, with 13 bases between. Per the germline V gene, CDR1 is LGHNT and CDR2 is FRNRAP. The CDR3 DNA is TGTGCTAGTGGTTTCCCCCAAGTTGGGGATACGCAGTATTTT. It yields the protein CASGFPQVGDTQYF.

The rearrangement uses TRBV27 and TRBJ1-2; D gene uncertain. Trimming pared 4 bases from V and 4 bases from J, leaving 10 bases between. The CDR3 loop spans 13 amino acids. Germline CDR1 is MNHEY and CDR2 is SMNVEV (reference sequence). CDR3 coding DNA: TGTGCCAGCAGTTCCGACACAACCTATGGCTACACCTTC. Its protein is CASSSDTTYGYTF.

The chain combines TRBV6-5 with TRBJ2-7; D unclear. CDR1 and CDR2 (germline): MNHEY, SVGAGI. The CDR3 contains 15 residues. Trimming took off 0 bases at V and 2 bases at J, with 11 bases between the two ends. DNA for the CDR3: TGTGCCAGCAGTTACTCGTACGGCGGAACCTACGAGCAGTACTTC. This sequence encodes CASSYSYGGTYEQYF.

The V call is TRBV29-1, the J call TRBJ2-1; 11 nucleotides line up with TRBD2. The CDR3 covers 15 residues. Trimming at V came to 6 bases and at J to 3 bases, leaving 7 bases not matched to a gene. Germline V CDR1 and CDR2: SQVTM, ANQGSEA. This chain's CDR3 is CSVAGTSGSYNEQFF. The CDR3 DNA is TGCAGCGTGGCCGGGACTAGCGGTAGCTACAATGAGCAGTTCTTC.

The genes are TRBV4-1 and TRBJ2-1; 10 bases match TRBD2. Germline CDR1 and CDR2: MGHRA and YSYEKL. The CDR3 is made up of 17 amino acids. The junction had 9 bases not matched to a gene; V was cut back by 3 bases and J by 4 bases. CDR3 sequence: CASSQEPQRGGYNEQFF. The DNA of the CDR3 is TGCGCCAGCAGCCAGGAACCTCAGCGGGGGGGATACAATGAGCAGTTCTTC.